This T cell receptor (beta chain) is from a study of T-cell reconstitution after alpha-beta-depleted transplantation in children (dated by TCRdb to 2016 to 2017). A note on the overall study: The study quantitatively tracked T-cell immune reconstitution after TCRalphabeta/CD19-depleted allogeneic hematopoietic cell transplantation in children using TCR repertoire profiling.

The treatment or condition label here, explained by the study, means: allogeneic hematopoietic cell transplantation with graft depleted of TCRalphabeta T cells and CD19 B cells. The children who served as transplant recipients had been given grafts of TCRalphabeta/CD19-depleted allogeneic hematopoietic cells. Results and caveats for the whole study, not just this receptor: The apparently early recovery of alphabetaT-cell counts about two months after transplant reportedly depended on only several hundred rapidly expanded clones that came from non-depleted graft cells. The high TCRbeta diversity at day 60 in some patients was ascribed to recipient T cells and intrathymic progenitors that had survived conditioning. Over the following months the frequencies of hyperexpanded clones went down, and after one year T-cell counts and TCRbeta diversity were mostly credited to newly produced T cells.

Comments on this clonotype: Its antigen specificity is not known. Base qualities are not recorded, but no much larger clone differs from it by a single base.

From cysteine to phenylalanine, the CDR3 is 10 amino acids long. Only the CDR3 part of the read is kept: 30 bases, read in frame from the first base. V gives up 0 bases and J gives up 8 bases, and the segment between their germline ends measures 1 base. CDR1 and CDR2 (MNHNY, SVGAGI) derive from the germline V gene (reference sequence). The receptor library was made with PCR. Data came from an Illumina HiSeq 2500. TCR libraries were prepared with molecular barcoding, using unique molecular identifiers to normalize TCRbeta repertoire quantification. The public reads were reprocessed in TCRdb via fastp at Q25 and MiXCR, keeping in-frame beta chains. Each CDR3 protein gets just one entry, which takes the most common genes and DNA from the rows behind it. The sample table contains about 470,000 distinct CDR3 sequences; only one count was recorded for 43% of them. The top ten constitute roughly a quarter of the sample.

This chain is built from TRBV6-6 and TRBJ1-1; no D gene is confidently identified. Sequenced material: PBMCs, taken before TCRalphabeta/CD19-depleted stem cell transplant. The TCR sequence derives from a girl aged 2 to 10 with aplastic anemia, due to receive a stem cell transplant. The nucleotide sequence is given as TGTGCCAGCAGTTACTCAGAAGCTTTCTTT. This yields the protein CASSYSEAFF.